The source of this T cell receptor beta chain is a study of blood T cell repertoires in COVID-19. On the study more broadly: The samples span acute and convalescent COVID-19 from the United States, Italy and Spain. In each case, the material was cDNA or gDNA derived from T cells, B-cell-depleted T cells, or PBMCs.

As processed by the authors: Nucleated cell counts were estimated from reference gene primer amplification. TCRdb's table, derived via immunoSEQ multiplex PCR, lists solely in-frame clones and lacks some. That table supplies the V and J calls and clone size; D and trimming were determined from the DNA. This repertoire shows under 200,000 clones, 80% to 85% found once; its top ten account for roughly 11%. In its sample, this clone was seen once. The origin of this receptor is a man aged 65 to 79 with active or convalescent COVID-19. Sequenced input: peripheral blood.

For the CDR3, the DNA is TGTGCCAGTAGTAGGGGACAGGCGAAGGGTGAAAAACTGTTTTTT. Protein: CASSRGQAKGEKLFF. This sequence joins TRBV19 and TRBJ1-4, with 8 bases identical to TRBD1. Germline lookup yields CDR1 LNHDA and CDR2 SQIVND (reference sequence). After removal of 4 bases from V and 7 bases from J, the junction contained 8 bases not matched to a gene. The CDR3 has 15 residues.